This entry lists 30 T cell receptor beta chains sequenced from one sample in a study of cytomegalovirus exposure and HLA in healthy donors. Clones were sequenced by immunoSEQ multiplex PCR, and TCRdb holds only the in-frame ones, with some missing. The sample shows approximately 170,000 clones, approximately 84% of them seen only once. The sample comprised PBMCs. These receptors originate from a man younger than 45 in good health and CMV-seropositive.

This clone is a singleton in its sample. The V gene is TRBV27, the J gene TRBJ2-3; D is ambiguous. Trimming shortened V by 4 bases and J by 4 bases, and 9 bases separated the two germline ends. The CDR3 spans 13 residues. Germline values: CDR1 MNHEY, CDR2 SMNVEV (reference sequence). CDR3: CASSYGRADTQYF. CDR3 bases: TGTGCCAGCAGTTACGGCCGGGCAGATACGCAGTATTTT.

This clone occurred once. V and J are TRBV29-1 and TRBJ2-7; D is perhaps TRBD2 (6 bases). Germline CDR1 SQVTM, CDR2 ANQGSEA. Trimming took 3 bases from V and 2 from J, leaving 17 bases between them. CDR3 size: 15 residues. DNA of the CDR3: TGCAGCGTTGAGGCGGGGCCCCTTAGACCCTACGAGCAGTACTTC. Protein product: CSVEAGPLRPYEQYF.

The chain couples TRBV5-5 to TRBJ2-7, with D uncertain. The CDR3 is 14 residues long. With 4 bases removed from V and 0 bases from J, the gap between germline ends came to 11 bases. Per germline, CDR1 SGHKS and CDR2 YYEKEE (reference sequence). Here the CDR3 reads CASSLRVLSYEQYF. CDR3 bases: TGTGCCAGCAGCCTCCGGGTCCTCTCCTACGAGCAGTACTTC.

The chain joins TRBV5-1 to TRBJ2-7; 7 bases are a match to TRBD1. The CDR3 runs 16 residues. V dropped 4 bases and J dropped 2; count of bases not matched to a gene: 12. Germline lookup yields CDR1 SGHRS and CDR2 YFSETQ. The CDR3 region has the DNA TGCGCCAGCAGCCAGGACGACAGGGCGACTACCTACGAGCAGTACTTC. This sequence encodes CASSQDDRATTYEQYF.

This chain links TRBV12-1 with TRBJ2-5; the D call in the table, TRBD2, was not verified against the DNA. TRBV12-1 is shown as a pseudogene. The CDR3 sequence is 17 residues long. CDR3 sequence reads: CASSFAPQGLLKATQYF. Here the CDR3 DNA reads TGTGCCAGCAGCTTCGCCCCCCAGGGACTATTAAAGGCGACCCAGTACTTC.

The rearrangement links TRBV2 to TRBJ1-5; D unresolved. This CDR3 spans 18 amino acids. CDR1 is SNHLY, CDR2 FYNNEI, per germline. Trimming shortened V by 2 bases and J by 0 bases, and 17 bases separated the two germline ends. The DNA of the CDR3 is TGTGCCAGCAGTGAATCCCGCGGAGAGAAACTTAGCAATCAGCCCCAGCATTTT. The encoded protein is CASSESRGEKLSNQPQHF.

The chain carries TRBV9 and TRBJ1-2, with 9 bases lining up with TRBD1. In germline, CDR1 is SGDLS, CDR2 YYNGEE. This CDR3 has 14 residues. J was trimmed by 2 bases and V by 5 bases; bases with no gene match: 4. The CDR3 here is CASSRTGANYGYTF. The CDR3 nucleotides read TGTGCCAGCAGTCGGACAGGGGCCAACTATGGCTACACCTTC. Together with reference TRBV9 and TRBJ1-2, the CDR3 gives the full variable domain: DSGVTQTPKHLITATGQRVTLRCSPRSGDLSVYWYQQSLDQGLQFLIQYYNGEERAKGNILERFSAQQFPDLHSELNLSSLELGDSALYFCASSRTGANYGYTFGSGTRLTVV.

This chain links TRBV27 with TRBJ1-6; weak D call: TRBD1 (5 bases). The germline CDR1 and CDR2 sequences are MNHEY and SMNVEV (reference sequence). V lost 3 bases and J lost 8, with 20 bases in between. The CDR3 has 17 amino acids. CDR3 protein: CASSFGTGYWRDSPLHF. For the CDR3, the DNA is TGTGCCAGCAGTTTTGGTACAGGATACTGGAGAGATTCACCCCTCCACTTT.

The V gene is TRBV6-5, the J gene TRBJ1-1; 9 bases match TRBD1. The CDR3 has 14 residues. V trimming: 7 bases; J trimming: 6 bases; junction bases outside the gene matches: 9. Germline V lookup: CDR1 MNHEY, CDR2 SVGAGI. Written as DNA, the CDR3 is TGTGCCAGCATTCCGGGACAGGGTTCCGCTGAAGCTTTCTTT. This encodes CASIPGQGSAEAFF.

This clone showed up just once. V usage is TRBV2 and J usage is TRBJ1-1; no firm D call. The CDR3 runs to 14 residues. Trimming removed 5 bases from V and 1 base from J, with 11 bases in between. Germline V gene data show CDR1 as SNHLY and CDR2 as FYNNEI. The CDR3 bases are TGTGCCAGCAGTCCGAGTACCTGGAACACTGAAGCTTTCTTT. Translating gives CASSPSTWNTEAFF.

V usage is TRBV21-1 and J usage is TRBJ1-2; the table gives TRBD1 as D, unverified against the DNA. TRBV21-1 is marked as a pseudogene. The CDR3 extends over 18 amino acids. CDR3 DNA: TGTGCCAGCAGCAAAAAAAAGGTGACAGTGCCGAATAACTATGGCTACACCTTC. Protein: CASSKKKVTVPNNYGYTF.

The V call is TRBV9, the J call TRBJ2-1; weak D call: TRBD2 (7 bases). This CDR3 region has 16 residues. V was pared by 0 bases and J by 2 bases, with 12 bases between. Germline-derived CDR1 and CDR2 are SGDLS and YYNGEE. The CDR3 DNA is TGTGCCAGCAGCGTAGAGGGGGGGGACGCCTACAATGAGCAGTTCTTC. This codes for CASSVEGGDAYNEQFF.

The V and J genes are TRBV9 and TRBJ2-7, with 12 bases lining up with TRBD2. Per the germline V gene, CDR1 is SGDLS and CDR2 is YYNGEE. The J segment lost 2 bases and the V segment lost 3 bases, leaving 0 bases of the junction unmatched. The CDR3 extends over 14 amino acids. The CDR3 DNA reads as TGTGCCAGCAGCGGGACTAGCGGGACCTACGAGCAGTACTTC. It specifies CASSGTSGTYEQYF.

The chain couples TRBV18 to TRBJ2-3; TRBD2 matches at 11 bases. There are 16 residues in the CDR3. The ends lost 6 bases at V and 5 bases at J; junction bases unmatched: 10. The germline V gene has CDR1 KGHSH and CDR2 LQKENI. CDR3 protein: CASSPSGTSGGDTQYF. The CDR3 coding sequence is TGTGCCAGCTCCCCGTCCGGGACTAGCGGTGGAGATACGCAGTATTTT.

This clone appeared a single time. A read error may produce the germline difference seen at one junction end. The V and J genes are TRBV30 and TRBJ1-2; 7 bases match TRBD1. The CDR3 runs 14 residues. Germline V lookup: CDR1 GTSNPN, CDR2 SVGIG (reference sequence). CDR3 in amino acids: CTWSVNRGTGGYTF. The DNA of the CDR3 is TGTACCTGGAGTGTAAACAGGGGAACGGGGGGCTACACCTTC.

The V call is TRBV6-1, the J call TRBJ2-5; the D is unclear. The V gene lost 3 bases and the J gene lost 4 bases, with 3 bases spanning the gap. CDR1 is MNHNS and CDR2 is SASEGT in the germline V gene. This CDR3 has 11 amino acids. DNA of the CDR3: TGTGCCAGCAGTGATCTAGAGACCCAGTACTTC. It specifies CASSDLETQYF.

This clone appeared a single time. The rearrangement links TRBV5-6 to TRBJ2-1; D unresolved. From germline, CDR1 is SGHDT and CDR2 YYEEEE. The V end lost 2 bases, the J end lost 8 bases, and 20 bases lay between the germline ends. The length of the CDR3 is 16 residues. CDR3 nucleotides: TGTGCCAGCAGCTTCTTGACCGCCACCGTGGGCGATGAGCAGTTCTTC. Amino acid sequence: CASSFLTATVGDEQFF.

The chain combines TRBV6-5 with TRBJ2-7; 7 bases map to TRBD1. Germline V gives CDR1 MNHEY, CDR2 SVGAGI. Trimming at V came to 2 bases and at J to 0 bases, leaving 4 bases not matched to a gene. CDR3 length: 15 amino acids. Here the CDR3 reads CASSYMGQSSYEQYF. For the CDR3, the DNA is TGTGCCAGCAGTTACATGGGACAGAGCTCCTACGAGCAGTACTTC.

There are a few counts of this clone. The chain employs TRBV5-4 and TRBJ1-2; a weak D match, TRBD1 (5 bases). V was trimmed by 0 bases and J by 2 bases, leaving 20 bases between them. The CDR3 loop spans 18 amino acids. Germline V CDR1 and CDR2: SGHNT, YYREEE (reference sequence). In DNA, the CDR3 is TGTGCCAGCAGCTTGGGGCGACCGCAAGCACGGGGGAACTATGGCTACACCTTC. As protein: CASSLGRPQARGNYGYTF.

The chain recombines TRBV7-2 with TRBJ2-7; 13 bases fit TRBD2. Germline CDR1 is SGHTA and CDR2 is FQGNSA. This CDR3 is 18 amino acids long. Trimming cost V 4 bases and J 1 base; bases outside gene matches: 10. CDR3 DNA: TGTGCCAGCAGCTATGGACTAGCGGGAGTAAGAGGGTCCTACGAGCAGTACTTC. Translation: CASSYGLAGVRGSYEQYF.

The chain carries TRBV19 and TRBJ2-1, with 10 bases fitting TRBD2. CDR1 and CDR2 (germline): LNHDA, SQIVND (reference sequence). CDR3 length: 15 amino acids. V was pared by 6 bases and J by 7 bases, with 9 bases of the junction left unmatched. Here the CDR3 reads CASRKLAGRTNEQFF. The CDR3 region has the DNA TGTGCCAGTAGAAAACTAGCGGGAAGGACTAATGAGCAGTTCTTC.

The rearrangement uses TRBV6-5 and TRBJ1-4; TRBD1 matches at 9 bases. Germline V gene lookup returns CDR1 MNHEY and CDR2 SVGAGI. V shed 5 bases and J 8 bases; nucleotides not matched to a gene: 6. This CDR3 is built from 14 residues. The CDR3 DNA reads TGTGCCAGCAGTCCCGGGACAGGGCGGGAAAAACTGTTTTTT. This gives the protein CASSPGTGREKLFF.

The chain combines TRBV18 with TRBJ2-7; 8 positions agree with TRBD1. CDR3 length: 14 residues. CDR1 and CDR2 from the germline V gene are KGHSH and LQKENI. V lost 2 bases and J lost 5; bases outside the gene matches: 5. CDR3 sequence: CASSPDQGANEQYF. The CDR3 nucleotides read TGTGCCAGCTCACCAGACCAGGGGGCAAACGAGCAGTACTTC.

The CDR3 region is CASSLGPGHSNQPQHF. The CDR3 nucleotides read TGTGCCAGCAGTTTAGGACCGGGACACAGCAATCAGCCCCAGCATTTT. V gene TRBV28 combines with J gene TRBJ1-5, with a weak D call TRBD1 (6 bases). This CDR3 has 16 residues. Germline V gene sequence: CDR1 MDHEN, CDR2 SYDVKM. The V and J ends lost 2 bases and 1 base respectively, with 12 bases between them.

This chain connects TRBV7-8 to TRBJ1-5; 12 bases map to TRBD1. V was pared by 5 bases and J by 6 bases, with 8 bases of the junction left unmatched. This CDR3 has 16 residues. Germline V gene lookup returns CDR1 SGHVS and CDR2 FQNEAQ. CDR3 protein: CASSVRDRGQVQPQHF. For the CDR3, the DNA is TGTGCCAGCAGCGTCCGGGACAGGGGGCAGGTTCAGCCCCAGCATTTT.

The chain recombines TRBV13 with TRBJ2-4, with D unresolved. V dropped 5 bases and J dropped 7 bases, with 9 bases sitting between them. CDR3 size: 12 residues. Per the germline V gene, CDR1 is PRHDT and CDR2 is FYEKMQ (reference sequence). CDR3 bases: TGTGCCAGCAGCCAAGGCGGTAACATTCAGTACTTC. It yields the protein CASSQGGNIQYF.

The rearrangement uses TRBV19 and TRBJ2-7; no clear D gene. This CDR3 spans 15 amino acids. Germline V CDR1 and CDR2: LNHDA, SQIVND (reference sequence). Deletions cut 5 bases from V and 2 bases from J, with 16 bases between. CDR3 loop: CASSPTSTETYEQYF. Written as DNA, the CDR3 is TGTGCCAGTAGTCCGACTTCGACGGAGACCTACGAGCAGTACTTC.

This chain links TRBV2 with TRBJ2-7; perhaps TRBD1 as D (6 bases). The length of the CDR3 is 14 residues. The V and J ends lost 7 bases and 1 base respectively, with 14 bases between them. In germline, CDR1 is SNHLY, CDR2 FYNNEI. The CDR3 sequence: CASTRPQGSYEQYF. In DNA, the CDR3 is TGTGCCAGCACCAGACCTCAGGGGTCCTACGAGCAGTACTTC.

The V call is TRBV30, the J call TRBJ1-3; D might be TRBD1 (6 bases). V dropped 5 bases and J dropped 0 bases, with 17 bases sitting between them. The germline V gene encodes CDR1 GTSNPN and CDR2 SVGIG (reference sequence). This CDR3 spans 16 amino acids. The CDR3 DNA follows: TGTGCCTGGCGGACAGAGGGACGGGGCTCTGGAAACACCATATATTTT. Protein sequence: CAWRTEGRGSGNTIYF.

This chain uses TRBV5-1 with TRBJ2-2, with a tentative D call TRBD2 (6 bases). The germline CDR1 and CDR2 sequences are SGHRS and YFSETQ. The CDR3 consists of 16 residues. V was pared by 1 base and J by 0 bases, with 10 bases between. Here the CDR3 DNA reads TGCGCCAGCAGCTTGTGGGACTTCTCGAACACCGGGGAGCTGTTTTTT. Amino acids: CASSLWDFSNTGELFF.